This TCR beta chain comes out of a study of OX40 agonist ivuxolimab in advanced cancers. Looking at the study overall: Those treated in dose escalation had hepatocellular carcinoma, melanoma, renal cell cancer or head and neck cancer.

The germline gives CDR1 SQVTM, CDR2 ANQGSEA. This CDR3 is built from 12 residues. Note on this clone: The junction departs from the called germline gene at one end, perhaps through a read error.

The table came from immunoSEQ multiplex PCR; TCRdb's copy has only in-frame clones and leaves some out. Of about 43,000 clones listed, around 86% were seen once; the top ten hold under 40%. The specimen was CD4+ or CD8+ T cells sorted from blood, collected in a trial of the OX40 agonist ivuxolimab. This chain uses TRBV29-1 with TRBJ2-7, with 10 bases aligning to TRBD2. This receptor was taken from an adult with an advanced solid tumor such as melanoma, head and neck, liver or kidney cancer. The CDR3 reads CSAEGGSGGLNF. In DNA form, the CDR3 reads TGCAGCGCCGAAGGAGGTAGCGGGGGGCTAAACTTC.